One and the same sample provided the 21 T cell receptor beta chains below, sequenced in a study of cytomegalovirus exposure and HLA in healthy donors. Only in-frame clones appear in the TCRdb table, and some are missing; sequencing was by immunoSEQ multiplex PCR. The sample carries tens of thousands of clones, 85% to 95% recorded once. The sequenced sample was PBMCs. The receptors derive from a woman aged 18-29 years in good health and CMV-seronegative.

CDR3 region: CASSYGAGTVYGYTF. The CDR3 nucleotides read TGTGCCAGCAGTTACGGAGCAGGGACAGTCTATGGCTACACCTTC. The chain uses TRBV6-5 and TRBJ1-2; 7 nucleotides agree with TRBD1. The CDR3 totals 15 residues. Germline CDR1 reads MNHEY; CDR2 reads SVGAGI. The junction had 7 bases not matched to a gene; V was cut back by 2 bases and J by 4 bases.

The chain's CDR3 is CASSLDSGTGVNTEAFF. DNA of the CDR3: TGTGCCAGCAGCTTGGACTCAGGGACAGGAGTAAACACTGAAGCTTTCTTT. The V and J genes are TRBV5-8 and TRBJ1-1, with TRBD1 matching over 8 bases. From germline, CDR1 is SGHTS and CDR2 YDEGEE. The length of the CDR3 is 17 residues. After removal of 0 bases from V and 2 bases from J, the junction contained 9 bases not matched to a gene.

This chain joins TRBV27 and TRBJ2-7; 9 bases line up with TRBD2. V lost 5 bases to trimming and J lost 2 bases; unmatched junction nucleotides: 13. The V gene's germline CDR1 is MNHEY and CDR2 SMNVEV (reference sequence). This CDR3 contains 17 residues. Here the CDR3 DNA reads TGTGCCAGCAGTCTGCGGGGGGGGCTAGCGGGAACCTACGAGCAGTACGTC. Residues: CASSLRGGLAGTYEQYV.

The chain links TRBV18 to TRBJ2-4, with D possibly matching TRBD1 (7 bases). Germline V CDR1 and CDR2: KGHSH, LQKENI. The CDR3 has 19 amino acids. V lost 5 bases and J lost 3, with 26 bases in between. CDR3 region: CASSWEVPRGQLFKNIQYF. DNA for the CDR3: TGTGCCAGCTCATGGGAGGTACCCCGGGGACAGCTCTTCAAAAACATTCAGTACTTC.

This clone is a singleton in its sample. V is TRBV12-5 and J is TRBJ1-5, with a weak D call TRBD1 (6 bases). The CDR3 is made up of 15 amino acids. Germline V gives CDR1 LGHNT, CDR2 FRNRAP. V gave up 2 bases and J gave up 4 bases, with 12 bases separating them. The CDR3, as DNA: TGTGCTAGTGGTTTGCCAGGGGTGGCGAATCAGCCCCAGCATTTT. Protein product: CASGLPGVANQPQHF.

The chain employs TRBV6-1 and TRBJ2-7, with a tentative D call TRBD1 (6 bases). Germline loops: CDR1 MNHNS, CDR2 SASEGT. The CDR3 spans 13 residues. With 4 bases removed from V and 3 bases from J, the gap between germline ends came to 10 bases. This chain's CDR3 is CASSALGGYEQYV. The CDR3, as DNA: TGTGCCAGCAGTGCCTTAGGGGGCTACGAGCAGTACGTC.

V gene TRBV5-6 combines with J gene TRBJ1-2; 7 nucleotides align to TRBD1. The V gene end was trimmed by 4 bases and the J gene end by 4 bases; junction bases not matched to a gene: 10. The length of the CDR3 is 15 residues. Per the germline V gene, CDR1 is SGHDT and CDR2 is YYEEEE. CDR3 in amino acids: CASSLGQPEVYGYTF. The CDR3 nucleotides are TGTGCCAGCAGCCTGGGACAGCCCGAAGTCTATGGCTACACCTTC.

The chain carries TRBV6-5 and TRBJ2-1, with TRBD2 matching over 9 bases. CDR1 is MNHEY, CDR2 SVGAGI, per germline. Trimming cost V 0 bases and J 8 bases; bases outside gene matches: 5. This CDR3 contains 15 residues. The DNA of the CDR3 is TGTGCCAGCAGTTACTCAGCGGGAGGTACCGATGAGCAGTTCTTC. Its protein is CASSYSAGGTDEQFF.

The sample holds a few counts of this clone. Other DNA variants within this sample encode the same CDR3. V is TRBV4-3 and J is TRBJ1-5; TRBD1 matches 7 bases. This CDR3 has 15 residues. CDR1 and CDR2 (germline): LGHNA, YSLEER. V was pared by 4 bases and J by 6 bases, with 9 bases of the junction left unmatched. Written as DNA, the CDR3 is TGCGCCAGCAGCCTTGACAGGGACGGCGCTCAGCCCCAGCATTTT. It codes for CASSLDRDGAQPQHF.

The CDR3 DNA is TGTGCCAGCAGCTCCGCCGGGTACACGCAGTATTTT. Protein product: CASSSAGYTQYF. The chain joins TRBV13 to TRBJ2-3, with unresolved D. The V gene's germline CDR1 is PRHDT and CDR2 FYEKMQ (reference sequence). Deletions cut 4 bases from V and 9 bases from J, with 11 bases between. This CDR3 has 12 amino acids.

The V gene is TRBV5-1, the J gene TRBJ2-5; TRBD2 aligns across 13 bases. J gave up 5 bases and V 3 bases, and 7 bases lay outside the gene matches. The CDR3 is made up of 16 amino acids. Germline CDR1 is SGHRS and CDR2 is YFSETQ. CDR3 coding DNA: TGCGCCAGCAGCTCACTAGCGGGAGGGATAGGGGAGACCCAGTACTTC. Encoded protein: CASSSLAGGIGETQYF. Full variable domain (outside the CDR3, taken from reference TRBV5-1 and TRBJ2-5): KAGVTQTPRYLIKTRGQQVTLSCSPISGHRSVSWYQQTPGQGLQFLFEYFSETQRNKGNFPGRFSGRQFSNSRSEMNVSTLELGDSALYLCASSSLAGGIGETQYFGPGTRLLVL.

The chain uses TRBV5-1 and TRBJ1-2; 7 nucleotides line up with TRBD1. Germline CDR1 and CDR2: SGHRS and YFSETQ. The CDR3 covers 11 residues. Losses at the gene ends were 3 bases for V and 11 bases for J; bases not matched to a gene: 4. The CDR3 nucleotides read TGCGCCAGCAGCTCGCCGGGACAGTACACCTTC. Its protein product is CASSSPGQYTF.

The rearrangement links TRBV7-7 to TRBJ2-5; D possibly corresponds to TRBD1 (6 bases). Germline values: CDR1 SSHAT, CDR2 FNYEAQ (reference sequence). The CDR3 runs 14 residues. Trimming took off 2 bases at V and 5 bases at J, with 12 bases between the two ends. The CDR3 here is CASSLNRAVETQYF. CDR3 sequence (DNA): TGTGCCAGCAGCTTAAACAGGGCCGTGGAGACCCAGTACTTC. Full variable domain (rest looked up from reference TRBV7-7 and TRBJ2-5): GAGVSQSPRYKVTKRGQDVTLRCDPISSHATLYWYQQALGQGPEFLTYFNYEAQPDKSGLPSDRFSAERPEGSISTLTIQRTEQRDSAMYRCASSLNRAVETQYFGPGTRLLVL.

The rearrangement uses TRBV29-1 and TRBJ2-3, with TRBD1 matching over 7 bases. The CDR3 runs 14 residues. V lost 6 bases and J lost 2; bases outside the gene matches: 8. Germline V gene lookup returns CDR1 SQVTM and CDR2 ANQGSEA. CDR3 sequence: CSVRQGLTTDTQYF. For the CDR3, the DNA is TGCAGCGTCCGACAGGGCTTAACCACAGATACGCAGTATTTT.

The chain joins TRBV6-1 to TRBJ2-1; 7 positions agree with TRBD2. After removal of 2 bases from V and 9 bases from J, the junction contained 10 bases not matched to a gene. Per the germline V gene, CDR1 is MNHNS and CDR2 is SASEGT. The CDR3 has 15 residues. The CDR3 here is CASSEPRLAPREQFF. CDR3 nucleotides: TGTGCCAGCAGTGAACCGAGACTAGCCCCTCGTGAGCAGTTCTTC.

The chain combines TRBV10-3 with TRBJ2-3, with TRBD2 as a possible D gene (5 bases). The CDR3 totals 15 residues. Germline CDR1 is ENHRY and CDR2 is SYGVKD. Trimming removed 6 bases from V and 2 bases from J, with 15 bases in between. The CDR3 bases are TGTGCCATCAGAGTAACCAGAGGGAACACAGATACGCAGTATTTT. This codes for CAIRVTRGNTDTQYF.

As DNA, the CDR3 is TGTGCCAGCAGCTTGCCGGGACTGAACTCTGGAAACACCATATATTTT. Protein: CASSLPGLNSGNTIYF. The chain has TRBV7-9 and TRBJ1-3; perhaps TRBD1 as D (5 bases). Trimming took off 3 bases at V and 0 bases at J, with 12 bases between the two ends. Germline values: CDR1 SEHNR, CDR2 FQNEAQ (reference sequence). The CDR3 is 16 amino acids.

The V gene is TRBV5-4, the J gene TRBJ1-2; D unclear. Germline V gives CDR1 SGHNT, CDR2 YYREEE (reference sequence). This CDR3 spans 15 amino acids. The germline V and J ends were trimmed by 0 bases and 7 bases, with 16 bases remaining between them. CDR3 residues: CASSLDTPFVRGYTF. As DNA, the CDR3 is TGTGCCAGCAGCTTGGACACCCCCTTCGTTCGTGGCTACACCTTC.

This clone was found a few times. The chain recombines TRBV4-2 with TRBJ2-3; 12 bases line up with TRBD1. Trimming at V came to 8 bases and at J to 1 base, leaving 1 base not matched to a gene. Germline loops: CDR1 LGHNA, CDR2 YNFKEQ. The CDR3 has 14 amino acids. The CDR3 DNA follows: TGTGCCAGCGGGACAGGGGGCGGCACAGATACGCAGTATTTT. This translates into CASGTGGGTDTQYF.

The J gene is TRBJ2-1, the V gene TRBV7-6; 11 bases fit TRBD2. Trimming took 3 bases from V and 8 from J; bases not matched to a gene: 6. The CDR3 has 15 residues. Germline assignment: CDR1 SGHVS and CDR2 FNYEAQ. CDR3 in amino acids: CASSFSTSGADEQFF. The CDR3 coding sequence is TGTGCCAGCAGCTTCTCGACTAGCGGGGCTGATGAGCAGTTCTTC.

This chain links TRBV7-9 with TRBJ2-1; the match to TRBD1 covers 7 bases. CDR1 and CDR2 (germline): SEHNR, FQNEAQ (reference sequence). After removal of 3 bases from V and 6 bases from J, the junction contained 8 bases not matched to a gene. The CDR3 is 15 amino acids. The CDR3 nucleotides are TGTGCCAGCAGCTTCCGACAGGGCCTCTCCAATGAGCAGTTCTTC. It encodes CASSFRQGLSNEQFF.